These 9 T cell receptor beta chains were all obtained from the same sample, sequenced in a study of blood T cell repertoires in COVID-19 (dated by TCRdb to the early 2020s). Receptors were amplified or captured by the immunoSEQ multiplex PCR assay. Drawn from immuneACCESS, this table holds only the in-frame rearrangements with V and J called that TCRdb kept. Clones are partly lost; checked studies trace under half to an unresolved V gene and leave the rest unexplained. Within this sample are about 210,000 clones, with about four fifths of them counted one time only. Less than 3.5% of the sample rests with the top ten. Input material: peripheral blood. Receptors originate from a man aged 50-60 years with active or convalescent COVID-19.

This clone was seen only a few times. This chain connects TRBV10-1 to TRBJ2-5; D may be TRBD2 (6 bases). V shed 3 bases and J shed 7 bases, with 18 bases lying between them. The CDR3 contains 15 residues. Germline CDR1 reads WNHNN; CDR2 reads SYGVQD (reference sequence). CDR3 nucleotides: TGCGCCAGCAGTGACTCCGGGAGTCGACCAGGGACCCAGTACTTC. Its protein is CASSDSGSRPGTQYF.

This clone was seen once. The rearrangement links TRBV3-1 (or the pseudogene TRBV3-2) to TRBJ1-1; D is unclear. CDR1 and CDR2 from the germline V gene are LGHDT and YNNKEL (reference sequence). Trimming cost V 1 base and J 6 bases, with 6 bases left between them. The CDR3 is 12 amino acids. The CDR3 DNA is TGTGCCAGCAGCCAAGTTCGAGCTGAAGCTTTCTTT. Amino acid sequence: CASSQVRAEAFF.

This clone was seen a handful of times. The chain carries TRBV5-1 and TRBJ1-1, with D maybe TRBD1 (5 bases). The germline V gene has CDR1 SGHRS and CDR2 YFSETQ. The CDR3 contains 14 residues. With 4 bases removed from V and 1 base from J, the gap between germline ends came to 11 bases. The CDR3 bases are TGCGCCAGCAGCCCCTTCGGGGGGAACACTGAAGCTTTCTTT. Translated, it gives CASSPFGGNTEAFF.

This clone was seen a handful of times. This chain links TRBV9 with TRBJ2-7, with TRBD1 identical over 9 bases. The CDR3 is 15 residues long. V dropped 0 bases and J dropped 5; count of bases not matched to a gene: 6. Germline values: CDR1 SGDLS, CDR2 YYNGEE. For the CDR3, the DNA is TGTGCCAGCAGCGTAGGGGGACAGGGTTTCGACGAGCAGTACTTC. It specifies CASSVGGQGFDEQYF.

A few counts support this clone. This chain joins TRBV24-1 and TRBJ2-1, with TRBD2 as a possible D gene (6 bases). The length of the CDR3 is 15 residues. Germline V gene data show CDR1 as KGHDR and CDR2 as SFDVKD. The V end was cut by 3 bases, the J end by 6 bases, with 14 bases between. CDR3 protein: CATSDRLVLSNEQFF. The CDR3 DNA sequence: TGTGCCACCAGTGATCGACTAGTACTCTCCAATGAGCAGTTCTTC.

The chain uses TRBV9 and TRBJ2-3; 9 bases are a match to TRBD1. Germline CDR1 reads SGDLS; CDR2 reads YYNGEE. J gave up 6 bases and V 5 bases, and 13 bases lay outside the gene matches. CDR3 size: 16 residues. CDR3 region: CASSALPGQGYDTQYF. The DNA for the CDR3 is TGTGCCAGCAGTGCCCTCCCGGGACAGGGATATGATACGCAGTATTTT.

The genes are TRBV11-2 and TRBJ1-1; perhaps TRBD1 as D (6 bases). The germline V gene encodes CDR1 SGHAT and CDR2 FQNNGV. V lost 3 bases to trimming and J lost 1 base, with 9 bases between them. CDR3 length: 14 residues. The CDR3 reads CASSFLQGNTEAFF. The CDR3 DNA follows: TGTGCCAGCAGCTTTTTACAGGGGAACACTGAAGCTTTCTTT.

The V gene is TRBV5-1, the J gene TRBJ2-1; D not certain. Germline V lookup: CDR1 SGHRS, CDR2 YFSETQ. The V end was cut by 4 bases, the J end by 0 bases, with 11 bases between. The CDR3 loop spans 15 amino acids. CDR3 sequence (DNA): TGCGCCAGCAGCCGAGGAGACGGCTCCTACAATGAGCAGTTCTTC. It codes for CASSRGDGSYNEQFF.

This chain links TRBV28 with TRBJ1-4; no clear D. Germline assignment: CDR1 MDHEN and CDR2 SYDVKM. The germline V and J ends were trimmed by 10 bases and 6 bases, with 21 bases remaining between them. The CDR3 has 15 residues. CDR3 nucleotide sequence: TGTGCCACTTCCCTAGGTGGAGGTCAGGATGAAAAACTGTTTTTT. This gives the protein CATSLGGGQDEKLFF.